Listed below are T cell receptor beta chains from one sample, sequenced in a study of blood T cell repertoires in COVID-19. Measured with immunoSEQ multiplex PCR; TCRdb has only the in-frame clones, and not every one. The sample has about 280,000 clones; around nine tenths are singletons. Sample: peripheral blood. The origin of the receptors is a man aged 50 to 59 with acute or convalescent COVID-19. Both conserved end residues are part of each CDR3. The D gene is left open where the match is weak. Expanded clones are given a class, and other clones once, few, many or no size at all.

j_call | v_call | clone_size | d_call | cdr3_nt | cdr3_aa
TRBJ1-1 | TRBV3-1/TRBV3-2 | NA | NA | TGTGCCAGCAGCCCGATAGGGGGAACGAACACTGAAGCTTTCTTT | CASSPIGGTNTEAFF
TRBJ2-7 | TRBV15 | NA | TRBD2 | TGTGCCACCAGCAGAACCCGGGAGGGGCCCTCCTACGAGCAGTACTTC | CATSRTREGPSYEQYF
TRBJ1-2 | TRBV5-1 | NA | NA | TGCGCCAGCAGCTCGGAATTAGCACGAGTCGGCTACACCTTC | CASSSELARVGYTF
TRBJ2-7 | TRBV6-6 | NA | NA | TGTGCCAGCAGCCAGGGGCTCGGAATGGGGGAGCAGTACTTC | CASSQGLGMGEQYF
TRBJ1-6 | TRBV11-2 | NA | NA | TGTGCCAGCAGCTTTCTATTAGTCCCGGACAAGAATTCACCCCTCCACTTT | CASSFLLVPDKNSPLHF
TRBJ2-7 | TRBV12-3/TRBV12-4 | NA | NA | TGTGCCAGCACCCGTGCCTACGAGCAGTACTTC | CASTRAYEQYF
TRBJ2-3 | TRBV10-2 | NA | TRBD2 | TGCGCCAGCAGTGAGTCGACCGGGATGGGACTAGTGTCTAGAGATACGCAGTATTTT | CASSESTGMGLVSRDTQYF
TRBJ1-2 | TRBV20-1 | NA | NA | TGCAGTGCTAGTGGGCGGCCCTATGGCTACACCTTC | CSASGRPYGYTF
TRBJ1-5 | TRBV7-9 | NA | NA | TGTGCCAGCAGCTCAACAGGTAATCAGCCCCAGCATTTT | CASSSTGNQPQHF
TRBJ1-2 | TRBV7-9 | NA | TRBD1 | TGTGCCAGCAGCTGGGGACAGACCATTGACTATGGCTACACCTTC | CASSWGQTIDYGYTF
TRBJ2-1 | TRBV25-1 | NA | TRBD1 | TGTGCCAGCAGTGAATGGGCAGGGGGCTTCTCCTACAATGAGCAGTTCTTC | CASSEWAGGFSYNEQFF
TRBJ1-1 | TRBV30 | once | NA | TGTGCCTGGAGTGTAGGGGGAAACACTGAAGCTTTCTTT | CAWSVGGNTEAFF
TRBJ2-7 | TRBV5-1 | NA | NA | TGCGCCAGCAGCCATGACTCCCCTTTGGATCCGCAGTACTTC | CASSHDSPLDPQYF
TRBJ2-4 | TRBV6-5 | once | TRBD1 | TGTGCCAGCAGTTTCAACAGGGGACACACTAAAAACATTCAGTACTTC | CASSFNRGHTKNIQYF
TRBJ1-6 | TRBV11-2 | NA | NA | TGTGCCAGCAGCTTAGTGGAGAATTCACCCCTCCACTTT | CASSLVENSPLHF
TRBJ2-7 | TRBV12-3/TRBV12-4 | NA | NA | TGTGCCAGCAGTTTAGCGCGTCACGAGCAGTACTTC | CASSLARHEQYF
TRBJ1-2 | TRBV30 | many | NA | TGTGCCTTTAGGGTCCGAGGAGGCGATGGCTACACCTTC | CAFRVRGGDGYTF
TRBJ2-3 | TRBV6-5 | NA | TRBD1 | TGTGCCAGCAGCATCGGACAGGGTCGGACAGATACGCAGTATTTT | CASSIGQGRTDTQYF
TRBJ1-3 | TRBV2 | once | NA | TGTGCCAGCGGCAGGGATGGGTCTGGAAACACCATATATTTT | CASGRDGSGNTIYF
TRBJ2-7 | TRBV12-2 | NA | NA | TGTGCAAGTCGCTTAGCGCCGGCGGGGGGGCGGTACGAGCAGTACTTC | CASRLAPAGGRYEQYF
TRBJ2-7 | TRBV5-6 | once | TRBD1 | TGTGCCAGCAGCTCCTCCGGGACAGTTACCTACGAGCAGTACTTC | CASSSSGTVTYEQYF
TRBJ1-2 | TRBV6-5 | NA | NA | TGTGCCAGCAGTTACCTAAGGGGCGGCTACACCTTC | CASSYLRGGYTF
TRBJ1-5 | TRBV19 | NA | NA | TGTGCCAGTACTAACGGAGGGGACGCGGTTCAGCCCCAGCATTTT | CASTNGGDAVQPQHF
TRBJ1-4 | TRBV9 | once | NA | TGTGCCAGCAGCGTAGGCTCTGGGGGCAGTGAAAAACTGTTTTTT | CASSVGSGGSEKLFF
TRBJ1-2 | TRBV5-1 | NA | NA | TGCGCCAGCAGCTTGGAACAGGGTGGCTACACCTTC | CASSLEQGGYTF
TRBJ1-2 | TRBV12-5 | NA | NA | TGTGCTAGTGGTTTGTCACACAGGGATTTCGGCTACACCTTC | CASGLSHRDFGYTF
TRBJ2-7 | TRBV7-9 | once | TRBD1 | TGTGCCAGCAGCAACTACGACAGGGTCTACGAGCAGTACTTC | CASSNYDRVYEQYF